This record covers a single T cell receptor beta chain. The data are from a study of control samples from healthy donors and cancer patients. Only in-frame clones appear in the TCRdb table, and some are missing; sequencing was by immunoSEQ multiplex PCR. This table holds tens of thousands of clones, about 81% found once. This CDR3 comprises 18 residues. Sequenced: PBMCs. This sequence was found in a man in his 70s with lung cancer. The chain recombines TRBV1 with TRBJ2-7; TRBD2 is the table's D call and was not checked against the DNA. TRBV1 is designated a pseudogene. The CDR3 DNA follows: TGCACCAGCAGCCAAGTATGGTGCCTAGCGGGGGGGCGTCTCGAGCAGTACTTC. Translation: CTSSQVWCLAGGRLEQYF.